A selection of T cell receptor beta chains follows, all from one sample in a study of neoadjuvant anti-PD-1 for oral cavity cancer. TCRdb's table, derived via immunoSEQ multiplex PCR, lists solely in-frame clones and lacks some. The sample carries roughly 13,000 clones, just under 75% recorded once. Sequencing was performed on PBMCs, taken after nivolumab (anti-PD-1) treatment. The receptors shown here come from a person aged 35-79 years with oral cavity squamous cell carcinoma. Each CDR3 is given with its conserved first and last residue.

j_call v_call cdr3_aa
TRBJ2-7 TRBV6-5 CASSSYWDGSYEQYF
TRBJ2-7 TRBV10-3 CAISQTGGARIEQYF
TRBJ1-2 TRBV27 CASSSRTGEYYGYTF
TRBJ2-3 TRBV2 CASTPWGASTDTQYF
TRBJ1-1 TRBV19 CASTSGLNTEAFF
TRBJ2-2 TRBV10-3 CAISESRASANTGELFF
TRBJ1-3 TRBV29-1 CSVHAGSGNTIYF
TRBJ2-7 TRBV7-6 CASSLEGAGRSYEQYF
TRBJ2-2 TRBV13 CASSKVQTRGWAGELFF
TRBJ2-2 TRBV13 CASSLGYTGELFF
TRBJ2-7 TRBV7-9 CASSSGQGKHEQYF
TRBJ2-7 TRBV6-5 CASSYSKAGGPYEQYF
TRBJ2-4 TRBV2 CASREETGAKNIQYF
TRBJ2-7 TRBV9 CASSVGSDSSYEQYF
TRBJ1-2 TRBV20-1 CSASDRPEVTF
TRBJ2-5 TRBV30 CAWSRGLWETQYF
TRBJ2-7 TRBV28 CASSLGGLAGAYEQYF
TRBJ2-1 TRBV28 CASGPQRHRGGQQFF
TRBJ2-1 TRBV19 CASSMGTSGRYEQFF
TRBJ2-5 TRBV11-3 CASSLVSSGQQETQYF
TRBJ2-2 TRBV7-8 CASNLAGGTGELFF
TRBJ2-3 TRBV20-1 CSAQKVDTQYF
TRBJ2-1 TRBV29-1 CSVGGGSGPYNEQFF
TRBJ2-7 TRBV21-1 CASRNGDSVTSEQYF
TRBJ2-1 TRBV5-6 CASSFVGGEQFF
TRBJ1-1 TRBV18 CASSPQNTEAFF
TRBJ1-5 TRBV5-6 CASSLVSGDSGNQPQHF
TRBJ1-4 TRBV10-3 CAISESTPTGGREKLFF